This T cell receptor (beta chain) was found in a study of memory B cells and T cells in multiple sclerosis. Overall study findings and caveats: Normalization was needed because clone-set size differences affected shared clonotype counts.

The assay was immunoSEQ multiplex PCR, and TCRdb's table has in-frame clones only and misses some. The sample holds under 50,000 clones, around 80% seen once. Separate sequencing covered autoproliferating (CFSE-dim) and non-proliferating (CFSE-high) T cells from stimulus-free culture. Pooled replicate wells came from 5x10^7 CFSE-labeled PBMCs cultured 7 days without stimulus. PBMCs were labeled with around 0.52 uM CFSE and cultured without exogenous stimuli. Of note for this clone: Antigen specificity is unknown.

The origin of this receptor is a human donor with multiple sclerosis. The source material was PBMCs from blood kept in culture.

The CDR3 region has the DNA TGTGCCAGCAGGAGAGTTAAGGTCATCACTGAAGCTTTCTTT. Translating it yields CASRRVKVITEAFF. The genes are TRBV6-1 and TRBJ1-1; D is uncertain. Germline V gene data show CDR1 as MNHNS and CDR2 as SASEGT. This CDR3 contains 14 residues. Trimming took 6 bases from V and 4 from J, leaving 15 bases between them.